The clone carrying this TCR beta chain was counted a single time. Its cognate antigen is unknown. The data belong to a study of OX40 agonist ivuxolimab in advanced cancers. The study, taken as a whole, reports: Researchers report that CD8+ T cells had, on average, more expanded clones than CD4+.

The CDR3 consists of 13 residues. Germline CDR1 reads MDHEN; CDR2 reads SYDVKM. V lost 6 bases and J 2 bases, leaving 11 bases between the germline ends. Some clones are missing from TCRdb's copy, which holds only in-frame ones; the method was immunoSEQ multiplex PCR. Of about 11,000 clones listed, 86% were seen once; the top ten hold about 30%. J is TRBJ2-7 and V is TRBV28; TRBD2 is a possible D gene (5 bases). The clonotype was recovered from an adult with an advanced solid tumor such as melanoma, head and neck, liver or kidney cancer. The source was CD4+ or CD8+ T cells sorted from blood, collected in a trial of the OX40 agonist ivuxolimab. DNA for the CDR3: TGTGCCAGCAGAGAGGGCGCTACCTACGAGCAGTACTTC. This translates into CASREGATYEQYF.